Given below is one T cell receptor beta chain in context. No antigen is known for it. This specimen belongs to a study of PD-1 blockade in classical Hodgkin lymphoma. Broader study findings: Among the patients, those starting nivolumab under 1 year after ASCT were excluded. It was CD4+ TCR diversity, not CD8+, that rose significantly by C4D1.

Every one of the patients relapsed after autologous stem cell transplantation (brentuximab vedotin exposure was variable). Complete response, partial response or progressive disease constituted the best responses recorded. The germline V gene has CDR1 SGDLS and CDR2 YYNGEE. This CDR3 has 13 residues. Between the trimmed V and J ends, which lost 4 bases and 4 bases, there was a span of 9 bases. Assay used: immunoSEQ multiplex PCR; TCRdb lists only in-frame clones, some missing. The table has just over 50,000 clones, approximately 70% seen once. The chain uses TRBV9 and TRBJ1-5; D is unclear. This specimen consisted of peripheral blood mononuclear cells (PBMCs), obtained before the second cycle of nivolumab. This TCR came from a human donor with classical Hodgkin lymphoma. Here the CDR3 DNA reads TGTGCCAGCAGCCCTTCACTAAATCAGCCCCAGCATTTT. Protein: CASSPSLNQPQHF.